These T cell receptor beta chains were read from a single sample in a study of blood T cell repertoires in COVID-19. Using immunoSEQ multiplex PCR, the repertoire was profiled, and TCRdb retains in-frame clones only, with some absent. The sample carries about 270,000 clones, about nine tenths recorded once. Sequencing used peripheral blood. The receptors derive from a middle-aged man with active or convalescent COVID-19. Both conserved end residues are part of each CDR3. The D gene is left open where the match is weak. The size entry is marked missing in some rows and otherwise reads once, few, many or a size class.

- | TRBJ1-3 | TRBV6-6 | - | TGTGCCAGCAGTCGACCGGCAGGGCTCTCTGGAAACACCATATATTTT | CASSRPAGLSGNTIYF
once | TRBJ1-6 | TRBV6-5 | - | TGTGCCAGCAGTTACGGAGAAACAGGGTTAGATTCACCCCTCCACTTT | CASSYGETGLDSPLHF
- | TRBJ1-1 | TRBV5-4 | - | TGTGCCAGCATCCCCGACGCAGGTCGGCTGACTGAAGCTTTCTTT | CASIPDAGRLTEAFF
- | TRBJ1-1 | TRBV3-1/TRBV3-2 | TRBD1 | TGTGCCAGCACCCTCGAAAGAGACAGGGGAGTGGGAGCTTTCTTT | CASTLERDRGVGAFF
- | TRBJ2-3 | TRBV7-2 | - | TGTGCCAGCACCCCGGGGATCCACACAGATACGCAGTATTTT | CASTPGIHTDTQYF
- | TRBJ1-1 | TRBV4-1 | - | TGCGCCAGCAGCCAAGATATTGAACCGGGAACTGAAGCTTTCTTT | CASSQDIEPGTEAFF
- | TRBJ1-5 | TRBV5-6 | - | TGTGCCAGCAGCTTTTCGGGGGGGAGTCAGCCCCAGCATTTT | CASSFSGGSQPQHF
- | TRBJ1-2 | TRBV12-3/TRBV12-4 | - | TGTGCCAGCAGTCAGGGGAGAGGCTACACCTTC | CASSQGRGYTF
- | TRBJ2-5 | TRBV24-1 | - | TGTGCCACCAGTGATTCCGCAGGGGTGTACCAAGAGACCCAGTACTTC | CATSDSAGVYQETQYF
- | TRBJ1-4 | TRBV7-2 | - | TGTGCCAGCAGCCCACGTTCGAGCTCGTGGAAACTGTTTTTT | CASSPRSSSWKLFF
- | TRBJ2-1 | TRBV2 | TRBD2 | TGTGCCAGCAGCCCACTAGCGGAGTACGGTGAGCAGTTCTTC | CASSPLAEYGEQFF
- | TRBJ2-1 | TRBV5-4 | - | TGTGCCAGCAGCTTGGCAGGTAGTGATGAGCAGTTCTTC | CASSLAGSDEQFF
- | TRBJ2-1 | TRBV7-9 | TRBD2 | TGTGCCAGCAGCTCCCCTTTCCCCTCCGGAACGGGGGGATACAATGAGCAGTTCTTC | CASSSPFPSGTGGYNEQFF
- | TRBJ2-1 | TRBV18 | TRBD2 | TGTGCCAGCTCACCACCGAGGGTAGCGGGGGCCACAGTTTCCTACAATGAGCAGTTCTTC | CASSPPRVAGATVSYNEQFF
- | TRBJ1-5 | TRBV12-3/TRBV12-4 | - | TGTGCCAGCAGAGCAGGGGCCCGTCAGCCCCAGCATTTT | CASRAGARQPQHF
- | TRBJ2-1 | TRBV18 | - | TGTGCCAGCTCACCACCGGGGACAAACAATGAGCAGTTCTTC | CASSPPGTNNEQFF
- | TRBJ2-1 | TRBV5-5 | TRBD2 | TGTGCCAGCAGCCTTGGACTAGCGGGAGGGGTCAATGAGCAGTTCTTC | CASSLGLAGGVNEQFF
- | TRBJ1-5 | TRBV2 | - | TGTGCCTGGAGAGGGCGGAGCAATCAGCCCCAGCATTTT | CAWRGRSNQPQHF
- | TRBJ1-1 | TRBV28 | - | TGTGCCAGCAGTTTTAACCCCAAAAAGGAGATGAACACTGAAGCTTTCTTT | CASSFNPKKEMNTEAFF
once | TRBJ2-2 | TRBV18 | TRBD1 | TGTGCCAGCTCCAGGGACAGGGGACCTGGCGGGGAGCTGTTTTTT | CASSRDRGPGGELFF
once | TRBJ2-7 | TRBV5-5 | - | TGTGCCAGCAGTAGTTTTCCCTCCTACGAGCAGTACTTC | CASSSFPSYEQYF
- | TRBJ2-3 | TRBV27 | TRBD2 | TGTGCCAGCAGTCGGGTAGCGGGGGCCACAGATACGCAGTATTTT | CASSRVAGATDTQYF
- | TRBJ2-1 | TRBV5-3 | TRBD2 | TGTGCCAGAAGCTTGACCCTAGCGGGGGGGCTTCCACGGAGCTACAATGAGCAGTTCTTC | CARSLTLAGGLPRSYNEQFF
- | TRBJ1-2 | TRBV13 | - | TGTGCCAGCAGCCGCGGCTGGTACGATGGCTACACCTTC | CASSRGWYDGYTF
- | TRBJ2-2 | TRBV9 | TRBD2 | TGTGCCAGCAGCGTGTTCCCGACTAGCGGGGTGAACACCGGGGAGCTGTTTTTT | CASSVFPTSGVNTGELFF
- | TRBJ2-1 | TRBV5-1 | TRBD2 | TGCGCCAGCAGCCCGCGGACTAGCGGGAGCGCACCCAATGAGCAGTTCTTC | CASSPRTSGSAPNEQFF
- | TRBJ2-2 | TRBV2 | TRBD1 | TGTGCCAGCAGTGAGGCCGGGACAGCGAACACCGGGGAGCTGTTTTTT | CASSEAGTANTGELFF
few | TRBJ1-6 | TRBV5-5 | - | TGTGCCAGGGCGGGTCGCTCCTATAATTCACCCCTCCACTTT | CARAGRSYNSPLHF
once | TRBJ1-2 | TRBV28 | - | TGTGCCAGCAGTTTTAGTAACTATGGCTACACCTTC | CASSFSNYGYTF
- | TRBJ1-5 | TRBV19 | - | TGTGCCAGTAGTATGGGTTGGAGCCAGCCCCAGCATTTT | CASSMGWSQPQHF
few | TRBJ2-1 | TRBV9 | - | TGTGCCAGCAGCGTAGACGGACAGTTCTACAATGAGCAGTTCTTC | CASSVDGQFYNEQFF
- | TRBJ1-4 | TRBV19 | - | TGTGCCAGTAGTATGGTAGGGGGACCCAATGAAAAACTGTTTTTT | CASSMVGGPNEKLFF
- | TRBJ2-2 | TRBV9 | - | TGTGCCAGCAGCGAGGGGATCCCGACGGGCACCGGGGAGCTGTTTTTT | CASSEGIPTGTGELFF
- | TRBJ2-2 | TRBV13 | - | TGTGCCAGCAGACCCACTAACACCGGGGAGCTGTTTTTT | CASRPTNTGELFF
- | TRBJ2-7 | TRBV24-1 | TRBD2 | TGTGCCACCAGTGATGGGGCGGGAGGGCCATACGAGCAGTACTTC | CATSDGAGGPYEQYF
- | TRBJ1-5 | TRBV2 | - | TGTGCCAGCAGTGAAGCGCCGCAGGGGCCTTATCAGCCCCAGCATTTT | CASSEAPQGPYQPQHF
- | TRBJ2-5 | TRBV5-8 | - | TGTGCCAGCAGCCGGACGGCTAGCGAAGAGACCCAGTACTTC | CASSRTASEETQYF
- | TRBJ1-3 | TRBV5-6 | - | TGTGCCAGCAGCTTGGTAGCGGGAAGCTCTGGAAACACCATATATTTT | CASSLVAGSSGNTIYF
- | TRBJ2-5 | TRBV25-1 | - | TGTGCCAGCAGTGAATATACGGCTTGGACAGAAGAGACCCAGTACTTC | CASSEYTAWTEETQYF
few | TRBJ1-1 | TRBV28 | - | TGTGCCAGCAGCCCGGTCCAGGGGAGGAACACTGAAGCTTTCTTT | CASSPVQGRNTEAFF